This TCR beta chain was profiled in a study of blood T cell repertoires in COVID-19. Assay used: immunoSEQ multiplex PCR; TCRdb lists only in-frame clones, some missing. The sample yields around 190,000 clones, about 88% seen once. The CDR3 is 16 amino acids. The junction had 2 bases not matched to a gene; V was cut back by 2 bases and J by 3 bases. Germline loops: CDR1 WNHNN, CDR2 SYGVQD (reference sequence). This TCR derives from a young woman who had recovered from COVID-19. The chain has TRBV10-1 and TRBJ2-3, with 13 positions matching TRBD2. Sequencing input: PBMCs or T cells enriched from blood (not recorded which). CDR3: CASSEPGLAGTDTQYF. In DNA, the CDR3 is TGCGCCAGCAGTGAGCCGGGACTAGCGGGAACAGATACGCAGTATTTT.